The clone carrying this T cell receptor (beta chain) came up once. The antigen is unknown. Random hexamers were used to reverse transcribe about 0.45 to 1 ug of RNA. Multiplex immunoSEQ PCR targeted 54 Vbeta and 13 Jbeta TCR beta segments. From the immunoSEQ multiplex PCR reads, TCRdb called clonotypes with MiXCR, one entry per CDR3 protein. The repertoire holds some 200,000 distinct CDR3 sequences, with about 94% as singletons. The data were taken from a study of CD8 T cells in Susac syndrome. General study points: That the number of individuals in its TCR sequencing and HLA analysis was relatively small was acknowledged by the study.

Relapsing-remitting disease, either stable or active, was present in the multiple sclerosis controls, who were treatment-naive patients. Isolation of CD8+ and CD4+ T cells was performed negatively, whereas enrichment of TEMRA cells was done by FACS. Germline lookup yields CDR1 SEHNR and CDR2 FQNEAQ (reference sequence). J lost 1 base, V lost 4 bases, and 12 bases had no gene match. The CDR3 is 18 amino acids. This receptor was taken from a human donor with multiple sclerosis. Sequenced: CD8+ T cells from PBMCs. The chain combines TRBV7-9 with TRBJ1-5, with TRBD1 matching 8 bases. The chain's CDR3 is CASSSSGQGDVSNQPQHF. Here the CDR3 DNA reads TGTGCCAGCAGCTCCTCTGGACAGGGAGACGTGAGCAATCAGCCCCAGCATTTT.